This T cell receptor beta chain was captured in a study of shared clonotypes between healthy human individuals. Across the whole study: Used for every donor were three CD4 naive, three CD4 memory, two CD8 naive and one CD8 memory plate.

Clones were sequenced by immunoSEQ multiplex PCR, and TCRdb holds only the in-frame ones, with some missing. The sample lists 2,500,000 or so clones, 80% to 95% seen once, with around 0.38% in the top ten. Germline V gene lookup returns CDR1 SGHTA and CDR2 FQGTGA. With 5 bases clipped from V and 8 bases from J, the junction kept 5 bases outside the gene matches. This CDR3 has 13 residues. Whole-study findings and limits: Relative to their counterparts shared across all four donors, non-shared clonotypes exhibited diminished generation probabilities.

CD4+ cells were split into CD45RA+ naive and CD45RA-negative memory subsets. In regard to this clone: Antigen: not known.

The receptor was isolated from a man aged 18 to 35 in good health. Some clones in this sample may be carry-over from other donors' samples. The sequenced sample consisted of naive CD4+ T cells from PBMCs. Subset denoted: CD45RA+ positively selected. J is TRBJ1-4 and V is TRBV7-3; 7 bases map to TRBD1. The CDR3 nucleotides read TGTGCCAGCAGCAAGGGGGCTGGGGAAAAACTGTTTTTT. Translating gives CASSKGAGEKLFF. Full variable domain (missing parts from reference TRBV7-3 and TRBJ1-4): GAGVSQTPSNKVTEKGKYVELRCDPISGHTALYWYRQSLGQGPEFLIYFQGTGAADDSGLPNDRFFAVRPEGSVSTLKIQRTERGDSAVYLCASSKGAGEKLFFGSGTQLSVL.